The 16 T cell receptor beta chains presented below share a single source sample, sequenced in a study of T cell changes during pregnancy in multiple sclerosis. Repertoires were generated with immunoSEQ multiplex PCR, while TCRdb's copy carries only in-frame clones and drops some. The sample lists 75,000 to 95,000 clones, 91% occurring once. This sample comprised peripheral blood, obtained before pregnancy. The receptors originated from a female donor with multiple sclerosis, enrolled in a pregnancy study.

The chain's CDR3 is CAWSDTSGTEQFF. The CDR3 DNA reads TGTGCCTGGAGTGATACTAGCGGGACCGAGCAGTTCTTC. The V call is TRBV30, the J call TRBJ2-1; the match to TRBD2 covers 10 bases. Germline V gene lookup returns CDR1 GTSNPN and CDR2 SVGIG (reference sequence). Trimming removed 1 base from V and 10 bases from J; junction bases left unmatched: 4. This CDR3 is 13 amino acids long.

In its sample, this clone was seen once. V is TRBV11-2 and J is TRBJ2-7; D may be TRBD2 (7 bases). The ends were cut back, 5 bases at V and 3 bases at J, with 23 bases in the middle. Germline values: CDR1 SGHAT, CDR2 FQNNGV. CDR3 size: 17 residues. The CDR3 region has the DNA TGTGCCAGCAGCCGTCTAGGGGGAGGGCCGGGGGGCTACGAGCAGTACTTC. This translates into CASSRLGGGPGGYEQYF.

This clone was seen a single time. This sequence joins TRBV19 and TRBJ1-1; D gene unclear. CDR1 and CDR2 from the germline V gene are LNHDA and SQIVND (reference sequence). V lost 6 bases, J lost 5 bases, and 13 bases lay in between. This CDR3 spans 13 amino acids. CDR3 nucleotide sequence: TGTGCCAGTAGAGATACGAGGGAGACTGAAGCTTTCTTT. Amino acid sequence: CASRDTRETEAFF.

The chain recombines TRBV19 with TRBJ1-5; 9 bases agree with TRBD1. The CDR3 totals 16 residues. Germline CDR1 LNHDA, CDR2 SQIVND (reference sequence). V shed 1 base and J 5 bases; nucleotides not matched to a gene: 6. The DNA for the CDR3 is TGTGCCAGTAGTATAGGTGACAGGGGGATTCATCAGCCCCAGCATTTT. As protein: CASSIGDRGIHQPQHF.

J is TRBJ2-3 and V is TRBV7-6; the match to TRBD2 covers 11 bases. With 1 base clipped from V and 3 bases from J, the junction kept 3 bases outside the gene matches. Germline-derived CDR1 and CDR2 are SGHVS and FNYEAQ. There are 16 residues in the CDR3. The CDR3 bases are TGTGCCAGCAGCTTAGGGTCTAGCGGGAGGACAGATACGCAGTATTTT. Protein product: CASSLGSSGRTDTQYF.

The chain is built from TRBV7-2 and TRBJ1-1; D is undetermined. The V gene's germline CDR1 is SGHTA and CDR2 FQGNSA. The CDR3 is made up of 13 amino acids. Trimming removed 5 bases from V and 11 bases from J, with 18 bases in between. The CDR3 nucleotides are TGTGCCAGCAGCCGTGGTAACGCTCGAGAGGCTTTCTTT. This encodes CASSRGNAREAFF.

This clone turned up a few times. The chain combines TRBV5-1 with TRBJ2-2; D gene unclear. Between the trimmed V and J ends, which lost 0 bases and 1 base, there was a span of 4 bases. This CDR3 is 14 amino acids long. CDR1 is SGHRS, CDR2 YFSETQ, per germline. The CDR3 sequence: CASSLGGNTGELFF. CDR3 nucleotide sequence: TGCGCCAGCAGCTTGGGAGGGAACACCGGGGAGCTGTTTTTT.

The chain uses TRBV29-1 and TRBJ1-3; no definite D call. The CDR3 covers 13 residues. Germline lookup yields CDR1 SQVTM and CDR2 ANQGSEA. Deletions cut 6 bases from V and 4 bases from J, with 13 bases between. The DNA of the CDR3 is TGCAGCGTATTAGTGGGGAGAGGAAACACCATATATTTT. Translating gives CSVLVGRGNTIYF.

Points on this clone: Since the CDR3 does not end with the conserved phenylalanine or tryptophan, this likely comes from a read error. The limits of the CDR3 on the DNA are not certain, so only TCRdb's listed CDR3 is given. The chain joins TRBV1 to TRBJ1-2; TRBD1, the D gene given by the table, was not confirmed from the DNA. TRBV1 corresponds to a pseudogene. The CDR3 is 12 amino acids long, termini counted. The chain's CDR3 is CTSSQGIYTGVI.

This chain links TRBV30 with TRBJ2-7; 12 nucleotides agree with TRBD2. The CDR3 runs to 17 residues. CDR1 is GTSNPN and CDR2 is SVGIG in the germline V gene (reference sequence). V lost 2 bases, J lost 1 base, and 9 bases stayed unmatched. The CDR3 spells CAWSTRTSGTGSYEQYF. The CDR3 DNA sequence: TGTGCCTGGAGTACCCGGACTAGCGGGACCGGATCCTACGAGCAGTACTTC.

Written as DNA, the CDR3 is TGTGCCAGCAGCTCGCGGGGGGGACAGGGGACCCTTCTCTACGAGCAGTACTTC. Encoded protein: CASSSRGGQGTLLYEQYF. This chain uses TRBV11-2 with TRBJ2-7; possibly TRBD1 for D (10 bases). Trimming shortened V by 4 bases and J by 3 bases, and 25 bases separated the two germline ends. CDR1 is SGHAT and CDR2 is FQNNGV in the germline V gene. This CDR3 region has 18 residues.

CDR3 in amino acids: CASSSGLANSYEQYF. The CDR3 coding sequence is TGTGCCAGCAGCTCGGGACTAGCGAACTCCTACGAGCAGTACTTC. The chain combines TRBV7-9 with TRBJ2-7; TRBD2 matches at 10 bases. V lost 4 bases and J lost 0; bases outside the gene matches: 3. The germline gives CDR1 SEHNR, CDR2 FQNEAQ (reference sequence). This CDR3 spans 15 amino acids.

V is TRBV4-2 and J is TRBJ2-7; no firm D call. This CDR3 comprises 15 residues. Looked up from germline, CDR1 is LGHNA and CDR2 is YNFKEQ. V lost 3 bases, J lost 7 bases, and 19 bases lay in between. CDR3 bases: TGTGCCAGCAGCCAGGAACAGAATCTTCTACGGGAGCAGTACTTC. This encodes CASSQEQNLLREQYF.

This chain uses TRBV4-2 with TRBJ1-5, with unresolved D. The CDR3 consists of 14 residues. Trimming removed 0 bases from V and 7 bases from J, with 10 bases in between. The germline CDR1 and CDR2 sequences are LGHNA and YNFKEQ. In DNA, the CDR3 is TGTGCCAGCAGCCAAGATGCGGGAGGACAGCCCCAGCATTTT. Its protein is CASSQDAGGQPQHF.

The chain joins TRBV10-3 to TRBJ2-5, with D possibly matching TRBD1 (6 bases). There are 13 residues in the CDR3. Germline loops: CDR1 ENHRY, CDR2 SYGVKD. The ends were cut back, 6 bases at V and 1 base at J, with 9 bases in the middle. This CDR3 is CAIRGQTQETQYF. The CDR3 DNA sequence: TGTGCCATCAGAGGACAGACCCAAGAGACCCAGTACTTC.

The chain combines TRBV6-4 with TRBJ2-1; tentative D call: TRBD2 (6 bases). CDR1 and CDR2 (germline): MRHNA, SNTAGT. Trimming cost V 4 bases and J 9 bases, with 16 bases left between them. This CDR3 contains 14 residues. This CDR3 reads CASSGEAGWGEQFF. For the CDR3, the DNA is TGTGCCAGCAGTGGTGAGGCGGGATGGGGTGAGCAGTTCTTC.